The rows below give T cell receptor beta chains drawn from one sample of a study of blood T cell repertoires in COVID-19. TCRdb's copy holds only in-frame clones and misses some; the assay was immunoSEQ multiplex PCR. The data show approximately 35,000 clones, over 70% seen once. The sample comprised peripheral blood. Receptor source: a man aged 80 or over with acute or convalescent COVID-19. Each CDR3 is given with its conserved first and last residue. The order of the fields is D gene, clone size, V gene, J gene, CDR3 protein, CDR3 DNA. The D gene is left open where the match is weak. Not every row has a clone size; where given, it reads once, few, many or a size class.

.	.	TRBV6-5	TRBJ2-1	CASSNTGNSYNEQFF	TGTGCCAGCAGTAATACAGGGAACTCCTACAATGAGCAGTTCTTC
TRBD2	.	TRBV4-2	TRBJ2-3	CASSQVGGSSTDTQYF	TGTGCCAGCAGCCAAGTGGGCGGGAGTAGCACAGATACGCAGTATTTT
.	.	TRBV21-1	TRBJ2-2	CASSKGRGLDTGELFF	TGTGCCAGCAGCAAAGGACGGGGGTTGGACACCGGGGAGCTGTTTTTT
TRBD1	few	TRBV4-3	TRBJ1-6	CASSQEGQGLPLHF	TGCGCCAGCAGCCAAGAGGGACAGGGATTGCCCCTCCACTTT
.	.	TRBV5-6	TRBJ2-4	CASSFHLSLAKNIQYF	TGTGCCAGCAGCTTTCATCTATCACTAGCCAAAAACATTCAGTACTTC
TRBD1	.	TRBV28	TRBJ2-7	CASRTNRGRSYEQYF	TGTGCCAGCAGGACAAACAGGGGCCGCTCCTACGAGCAGTACTTC
.	.	TRBV6-2/TRBV6-3	TRBJ2-7	CASSQLTRPAEQYF	TGTGCCAGCAGTCAACTGACTAGGCCAGCCGAGCAGTACTTC
TRBD1	.	TRBV7-8	TRBJ1-1	CASSGQGARDTEAFF	TGTGCCAGCAGCGGACAGGGGGCGCGGGACACTGAAGCTTTCTTT
TRBD2	.	TRBV11-3	TRBJ2-1	CASSPSRGGGRAVNEQFF	TGTGCCAGCAGCCCCTCCAGAGGGGGCGGGAGGGCCGTCAATGAGCAGTTCTTC
.	.	TRBV5-1	TRBJ1-2	CASSPWQTESYGYTF	TGCGCCAGCAGCCCGTGGCAGACTGAGAGCTATGGCTACACCTTC
.	.	TRBV5-1	TRBJ2-2	CASSLEGTTNTGELFF	TGCGCCAGCAGCTTAGAGGGGACAACCAACACCGGGGAGCTGTTTTTT
.	.	TRBV5-1	TRBJ1-3	CASSLDGAGNTIYF	TGCGCCAGCAGCTTGGACGGTGCTGGAAACACCATATATTTT
TRBD1	.	TRBV7-8	TRBJ2-7	CASSSRDRASYEQYF	TGTGCCAGCAGCTCCCGGGACAGGGCCTCCTACGAGCAGTACTTC
.	.	TRBV28	TRBJ1-5	CASSLLGTTNQPQHF	TGTGCCAGCAGTTTATTGGGGACAACGAATCAGCCCCAGCATTTT
TRBD2	.	TRBV11-2	TRBJ2-1	CASRMTSGRDNEQFF	TGTGCCAGCAGGATGACTAGCGGGAGAGACAATGAGCAGTTCTTC
.	.	TRBV5-6	TRBJ2-5	CASSRETVNQETQYF	TGTGCCAGCAGCCGGGAGACAGTAAACCAAGAGACCCAGTACTTC
TRBD1	.	TRBV11-2	TRBJ2-3	CASSFKGTDRFTDTQYF	TGTGCCAGCAGCTTCAAGGGGACAGACAGATTCACAGATACGCAGTATTTT
.	.	TRBV7-8	TRBJ1-2	CASSLSQGGGYTF	TGTGCCAGCAGCTTAAGCCAGGGCGGTGGCTACACCTTC
.	.	TRBV15	TRBJ2-7	CATSRDREGEQYF	TGTGCCACCAGCCGAGACAGGGAGGGAGAGCAGTACTTC
.	.	TRBV4-2	TRBJ1-3	CASSPGVGGNTIYF	TGTGCCAGCAGTCCGGGGGTGGGTGGAAACACCATATATTTT
.	.	TRBV7-7	TRBJ2-2	CASSLQFTGELFF	TGTGCTAGCAGCTTGCAGTTCACCGGGGAGCTGTTTTTT
.	.	TRBV4-3	TRBJ2-7	CASSQDNGYEQYF	TGCGCCAGCAGCCAAGATAACGGTTACGAGCAGTACTTC
.	.	TRBV11-2	TRBJ1-1	CASSTGTSITEAFF	TGTGCCAGCAGCACAGGGACATCTATCACTGAAGCTTTCTTT
.	.	TRBV29-1	TRBJ2-3	CSVAGDSTDTQYF	TGCAGCGTTGCGGGGGATAGCACAGATACGCAGTATTTT
.	.	TRBV5-1	TRBJ1-1	CASSWAPDRNTEAFF	TGCGCCAGCAGCTGGGCCCCGGACAGGAACACTGAAGCTTTCTTT
.	many	TRBV6-2/TRBV6-3	TRBJ2-7	CASSPLNLRGGSYEQYF	TGTGCCAGCAGCCCTCTCAACTTGAGGGGGGGTTCCTACGAGCAGTACTTC
TRBD1	few	TRBV30	TRBJ1-5	CAWSRRQGDSSNQPQHF	TGTGCCTGGAGTCGAAGACAGGGTGATTCTAGCAATCAGCCCCAGCATTTT
.	.	TRBV7-6	TRBJ2-7	CASSFEASGPYEQYF	TGTGCCAGCAGCTTTGAGGCTAGTGGTCCCTACGAGCAGTACTTC
.	few	TRBV7-2	TRBJ1-1	CASSSRQTLNTEAFF	TGTGCCAGCAGCTCCCGACAGACTTTGAACACTGAAGCTTTCTTT
.	once	TRBV20-1	TRBJ2-4	CSASSNLAKNIQYF	TGCAGTGCTAGTTCTAACCTAGCCAAAAACATTCAGTACTTC
.	.	TRBV9	TRBJ1-6	CASSVGTVPSPLHF	TGTGCCAGCAGCGTAGGGACAGTCCCTTCACCCCTCCACTTT
TRBD2	.	TRBV5-1	TRBJ2-1	CASSPGGAYLNSYNEQFF	TGCGCCAGCAGCCCCGGGGGGGCTTACTTAAACTCCTACAATGAGCAGTTCTTC
TRBD1	.	TRBV7-6	TRBJ2-5	CASSVRDRGTETQYF	TGTGCCAGCAGCGTCCGGGACAGGGGGACGGAGACCCAGTACTTC
.	once	TRBV24-1	TRBJ2-3	CATSRDSTDTQYF	TGTGCCACCAGCAGGGACTCCACAGATACGCAGTATTTT
TRBD1	.	TRBV5-4	TRBJ2-7	CASSDTTGGSYEQYF	TGTGCCAGCAGCGATACGACAGGGGGGTCCTACGAGCAGTACTTC
TRBD1	.	TRBV5-1	TRBJ1-1	CASSLETGENTEAFF	TGCGCCAGCAGCTTGGAGACAGGGGAAAACACTGAAGCTTTCTTT
TRBD2	.	TRBV9	TRBJ2-3	CASTRGTSGRDTQYF	TGTGCCAGCACCCGGGGGACTAGCGGTAGAGATACGCAGTATTTT
TRBD1	.	TRBV7-3	TRBJ1-4	CASSPRGQGPTTNEKLFF	TGTGCCAGCAGCCCCAGGGGACAGGGGCCTACAACTAATGAAAAACTGTTTTTT